The source of this T cell receptor (beta chain) is a study of shared clonotypes between healthy human individuals. The CDR3 contains 15 residues. V lost 6 bases and J lost 3; bases outside the gene matches: 8. The germline CDR1 and CDR2 sequences are MNHNS and SASEGT. In the case of this clone: Its antigen remains unidentified.

Sequencing was at deep level. In the study's own analysis: Quality scores were absent from the junction-only immunoSEQ sequences, so filtering differed. TCRdb keeps only in-frame clones here, not all; method: immunoSEQ multiplex PCR. That table furnishes V, J and clone size, whereas the DNA furnished D and trimming. Of millions of clones in the sample, 85% to 95% were seen once. Study-wide results and caveats: Generally, naive subsets (rather than memory subsets) showed larger estimated richness. Naive CD4 clonotypes overlapped across several donors at roughly 5%.

Cells designated naive CD8 were CD45RO-negative and were positively selected for CCR7, with terminally differentiated effector memory CD45RA+ cells excluded. This sequence was found in a man aged 18 to 29 in good health. Some clones in this sample may be carry-over from other donors' samples. The sequenced sample consisted of naive CD8+ T cells from PBMCs. V usage is TRBV6-1 and J usage is TRBJ2-7; 10 bases line up with TRBD2. The CDR3, as DNA: TGTGCCAGCAGGGTTATAGCGGGAGGCCTCTACGAGCAGTACTTC. Amino acids: CASRVIAGGLYEQYF.